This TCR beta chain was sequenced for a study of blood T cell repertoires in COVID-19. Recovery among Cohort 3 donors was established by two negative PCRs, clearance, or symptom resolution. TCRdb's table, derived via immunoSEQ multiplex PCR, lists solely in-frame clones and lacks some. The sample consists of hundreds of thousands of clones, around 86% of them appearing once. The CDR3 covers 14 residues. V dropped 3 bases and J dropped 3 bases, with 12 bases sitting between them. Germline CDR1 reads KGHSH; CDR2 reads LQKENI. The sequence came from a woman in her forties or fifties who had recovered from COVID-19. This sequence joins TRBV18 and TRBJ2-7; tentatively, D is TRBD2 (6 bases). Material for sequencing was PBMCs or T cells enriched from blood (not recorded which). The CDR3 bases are TGTGCCAGCTCACCGCGGGACGGTAACTACGAGCAGTACTTC. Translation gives CASSPRDGNYEQYF.